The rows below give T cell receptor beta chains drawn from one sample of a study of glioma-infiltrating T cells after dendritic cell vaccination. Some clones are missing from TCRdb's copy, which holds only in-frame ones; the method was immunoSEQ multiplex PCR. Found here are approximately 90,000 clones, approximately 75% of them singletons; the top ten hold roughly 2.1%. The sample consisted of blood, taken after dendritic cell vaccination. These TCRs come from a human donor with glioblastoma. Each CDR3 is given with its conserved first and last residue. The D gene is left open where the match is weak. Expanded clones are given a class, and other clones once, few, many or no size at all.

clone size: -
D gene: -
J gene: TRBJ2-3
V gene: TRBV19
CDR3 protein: CASSMQGTDTQYF
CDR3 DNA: TGTGCCAGTAGTATGCAGGGCACAGATACGCAGTATTTT

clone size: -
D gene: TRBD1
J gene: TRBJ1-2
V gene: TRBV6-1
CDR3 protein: CASSLDRANYGYTF
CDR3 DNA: TGTGCCAGCAGTTTGGACAGGGCTAACTATGGCTACACCTTC

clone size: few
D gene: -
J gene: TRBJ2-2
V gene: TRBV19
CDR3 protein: CASSIVGGLTGELFF
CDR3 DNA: TGTGCCAGTAGTATCGTTGGGGGACTGACCGGGGAGCTGTTTTTT

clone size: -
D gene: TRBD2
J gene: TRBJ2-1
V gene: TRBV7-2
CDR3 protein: CASSSTSGRGEQFF
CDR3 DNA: TGTGCCAGCAGCTCGACTAGCGGGAGGGGTGAGCAGTTCTTC

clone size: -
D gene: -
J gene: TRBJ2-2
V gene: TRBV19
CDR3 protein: CASSPTGSGPNTGELFF
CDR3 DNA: TGTGCCAGTAGTCCCACGGGTAGCGGCCCGAACACCGGGGAGCTGTTTTTT

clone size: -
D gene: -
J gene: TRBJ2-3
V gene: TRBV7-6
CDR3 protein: CASSPTGITDTQYF
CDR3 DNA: TGTGCCAGCAGCCCGACCGGGATCACAGATACGCAGTATTTT

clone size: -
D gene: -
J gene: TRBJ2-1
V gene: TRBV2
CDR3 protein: CASSEGSYSYNEQFF
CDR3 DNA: TGTGCCAGCAGTGAAGGCTCCTACTCCTACAATGAGCAGTTCTTC

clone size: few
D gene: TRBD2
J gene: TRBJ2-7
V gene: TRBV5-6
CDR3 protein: CASSLGFGGGSYEQYF
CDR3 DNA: TGTGCCAGCAGCTTGGGTTTTGGCGGGGGTTCCTACGAGCAGTACTTC

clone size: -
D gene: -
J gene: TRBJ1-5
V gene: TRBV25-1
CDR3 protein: CASSDTGRGQPQHF
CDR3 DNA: TGTGCCAGCAGTGATACAGGGAGGGGTCAGCCCCAGCATTTT

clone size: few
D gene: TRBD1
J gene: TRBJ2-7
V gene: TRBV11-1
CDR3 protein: CASSLGQEYEQYF
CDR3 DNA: TGTGCCAGCAGCCTTGGACAGGAATACGAGCAGTACTTC

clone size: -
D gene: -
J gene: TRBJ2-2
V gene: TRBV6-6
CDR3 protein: CASSYSTGTNTGELFF
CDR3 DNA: TGTGCCAGCAGTTACTCGACAGGAACGAACACCGGGGAGCTGTTTTTT

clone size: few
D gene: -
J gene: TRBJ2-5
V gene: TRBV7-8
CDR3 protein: CASSDRETQYF
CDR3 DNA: TGTGCCAGCAGCGATAGAGAGACCCAGTACTTC

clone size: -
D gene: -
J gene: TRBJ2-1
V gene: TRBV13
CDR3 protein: CASSSISGSYPGDSYNEQFF
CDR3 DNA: TGTGCCAGCAGCTCCATTAGCGGGTCCTACCCAGGGGACTCCTACAATGAGCAGTTCTTC

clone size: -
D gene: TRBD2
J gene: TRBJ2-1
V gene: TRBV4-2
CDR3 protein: CASSHVGLAGGPFEQFF
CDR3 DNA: TGTGCCAGCAGCCATGTCGGACTAGCGGGAGGGCCCTTTGAGCAGTTCTTC

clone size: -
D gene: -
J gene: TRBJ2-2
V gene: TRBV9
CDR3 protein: CASSSSFTGELFF
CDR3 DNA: TGTGCCAGCAGCTCCAGTTTTACCGGGGAGCTGTTTTTT

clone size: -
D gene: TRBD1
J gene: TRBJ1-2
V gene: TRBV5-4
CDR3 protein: CASSQDRASGYTF
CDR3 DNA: TGTGCCAGCAGCCAGGACAGGGCCTCAGGCTACACCTTC

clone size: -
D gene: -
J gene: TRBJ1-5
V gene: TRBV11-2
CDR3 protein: CASSLGTVSNQPQHF
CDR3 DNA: TGTGCCAGCAGCTTAGGTACAGTTAGCAATCAGCCCCAGCATTTT

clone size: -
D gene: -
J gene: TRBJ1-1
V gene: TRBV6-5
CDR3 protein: CASSYSIRARTEAFF
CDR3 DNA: TGTGCCAGCAGTTACTCGATACGCGCACGGACTGAAGCTTTCTTT

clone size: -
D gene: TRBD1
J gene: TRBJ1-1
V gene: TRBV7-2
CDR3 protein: CASSLFRTGDTEAFF
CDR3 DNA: TGTGCCAGCAGCTTATTTCGGACAGGAGACACTGAAGCTTTCTTT

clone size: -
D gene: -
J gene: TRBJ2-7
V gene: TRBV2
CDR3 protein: CASSAGVSSSYEQYF
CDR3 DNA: TGTGCCAGCAGTGCCGGGGTCAGCAGCTCCTACGAGCAGTACTTC

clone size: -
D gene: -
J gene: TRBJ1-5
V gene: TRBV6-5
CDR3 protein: CASSYKGGNQPQHF
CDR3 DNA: TGTGCCAGCAGTTATAAGGGAGGAAATCAGCCCCAGCATTTT

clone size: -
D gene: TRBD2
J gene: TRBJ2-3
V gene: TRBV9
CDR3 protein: CASSVGDRAGGPNGDTQYF
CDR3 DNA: TGTGCCAGCAGCGTAGGAGATAGGGCGGGAGGGCCGAATGGAGATACGCAGTATTTT